Shown below are 28 T cell receptor beta chains from a single sample sequenced in a study of blood T cells in healthy people across ages. Primed by a sample-barcoded 5' primer and a J-beta primer mix, a second PCR proceeded for about 7 to 12 cycles. In TCRdb, the 5' RACE reads were re-called with MiXCR into one record per CDR3 protein. The sample holds hundreds of thousands of distinct CDR3 sequences, around 31% seen once. The material sequenced was blood. Receptors were obtained from a woman older than 75 in good health.

Many counts were recorded for this clonotype. The chain uses TRBV6-1 and TRBJ1-1, with 7 bases aligning to TRBD1. Trimming at V came to 5 bases and at J to 1 base, leaving 7 bases not matched to a gene. CDR1 MNHNS and CDR2 SASEGT come from the germline V gene. The CDR3 has 15 residues. CDR3 nucleotide sequence: TGTGCCAGCAGTAGCTCCAGGGGGACGAACACTGAAGCTTTCTTT. Encoded protein: CASSSSRGTNTEAFF.

On this clonotype itself: A clone one base away is much larger, so this may be a read error. The V call is TRBV5-1, the J call TRBJ2-1, with D perhaps TRBD2 (7 bases). CDR1 is SGHRS, CDR2 YFSETQ, per germline. This CDR3 comprises 17 residues. The CDR3 protein is CASSLIGGGGSYNGQFF. Here the CDR3 DNA reads TGCGCCAGCAGCTTGATTGGGGGAGGGGGATCCTACAATGGGCAGTTCTTC.

This clonotype was counted many times. This chain connects TRBV4-2 to TRBJ2-7, with D unclear. Germline V CDR1 and CDR2: LGHNA, YNFKEQ. V lost 3 bases and J lost 4, with 10 bases in between. The CDR3 is 13 residues long. The CDR3 region has the DNA TGTGCCAGCAGCCAGGATCGGCCTTACGAGCAGTACTTC. It encodes CASSQDRPYEQYF.

Comments on this clonotype: This may be a read error: a much more frequent sequence differs by one nucleotide. The CDR3 reads CASSQVVGSEQYF. In nucleotides, the CDR3 is TGTGCCAGCAGCCAAGTGGTGGGGAGTGAGCAGTACTTC. The V gene is TRBV3-1, the J gene TRBJ2-7; TRBD2 might be the D (5 bases). The CDR3 loop spans 13 amino acids. V lost 1 base and J 7 bases, leaving 11 bases between the germline ends. Germline V gene lookup returns CDR1 LGHDT and CDR2 YNNKEL (reference sequence).

Points on this clonotype: This may be a read error: a much more frequent sequence differs by one nucleotide. The gene calls are TRBV14 and TRBJ2-5; the match to TRBD2 covers 8 bases. The CDR3 has 16 amino acids. Germline CDR1 SGHDN, CDR2 FVKESK. The CDR3: CANSQEIAGGQETQYF. The CDR3 region has the DNA TGTGCCAACAGCCAAGAAATCGCGGGGGGCCAAGAGACCCAGTACTTC. Together with reference TRBV14 and TRBJ2-5, the CDR3 gives the full variable domain: EAGVTQFPSHSVIEKGQTVTLRCDPISGHDNLYWYRRVMGKEIKFLLHFVKESKQDESGMPNNRFLAERTGGTYSTLKVQPAELEDSGVYFCANSQEIAGGQETQYFGPGTRLLVL.

The sample holds many counts of this clonotype. The CDR3 protein is CSVDSTDGYTF. The DNA of the CDR3 is TGCAGCGTTGATAGTACGGATGGCTACACCTTC. This sequence joins TRBV29-1 and TRBJ1-2; D remains ambiguous. Germline CDR1 and CDR2: SQVTM and ANQGSEA. V was trimmed by 3 bases and J by 6 bases, leaving 8 bases between them. This CDR3 spans 11 amino acids. Supplemented by reference TRBV29-1 and TRBJ1-2, the full variable domain reads SAVISQKPSRDICQRGTSLTIQCQVDSQVTMMFWYRQQPGQSLTLIATANQGSEATYESGFVIDKFPISRPNLTFSTLTVSNMSPEDSSIYLCSVDSTDGYTFGSGTRLTVV.

Ten or more counts support this clonotype. The CDR3 loop is CASSLAGQEQETQYF. CDR3 coding DNA: TGTGCCAGCAGCTTAGCGGGCCAGGAACAAGAGACCCAGTACTTC. The chain has TRBV7-9 and TRBJ2-5; D gene unclear. This CDR3 is 15 amino acids long. V lost 0 bases, J lost 2 bases, and 10 bases lay in between. Germline assignment: CDR1 SEHNR and CDR2 FQNEAQ (reference sequence).

This clonotype appeared many times. The chain couples TRBV18 to TRBJ2-5; TRBD1 is a possible D gene (6 bases). The CDR3 spans 12 residues. V gave up 6 bases and J gave up 4 bases, with 9 bases separating them. In germline, CDR1 is KGHSH, CDR2 LQKENI. As DNA, the CDR3 is TGTGCCAGCTCGGGCAGGGGAGAGACCCAGTACTTC. It specifies CASSGRGETQYF. Full variable domain (missing parts from reference TRBV18 and TRBJ2-5): NAGVMQNPRHLVRRRGQEARLRCSPMKGHSHVYWYRQLPEEGLKFMVYLQKENIIDESGMPKERFSAEFPKEGPSILRIQQVVRGDSAAYFCASSGRGETQYFGPGTRLLVL.

This clonotype has more than one count but fewer than ten. The chain carries TRBV28 and TRBJ1-5; TRBD1 aligns across 7 bases. Germline assignment: CDR1 MDHEN and CDR2 SYDVKM. The CDR3 has 15 residues. Trimming at V came to 6 bases and at J to 2 bases, leaving 7 bases not matched to a gene. The CDR3 sequence is CASSPGTVGNQPQHF. CDR3 bases: TGTGCCAGCAGCCCAGGGACAGTCGGCAATCAGCCCCAGCATTTT.

The table lists this clonotype with many counts. The V gene is TRBV12-3 or TRBV12-4, the J gene TRBJ1-6; D is unclear. The ends were cut back, 8 bases at V and 5 bases at J, with 13 bases in the middle. The CDR3 runs 14 residues. CDR3 nucleotide sequence: TGTGCCAGCGGTTCCGGGCGGGATAATTCACCCCTCCACTTT. Residues: CASGSGRDNSPLHF.

This clonotype was counted only a few times. The chain carries TRBV18 and TRBJ1-1; a weak D match, TRBD1 (5 bases). The V gene's germline CDR1 is KGHSH and CDR2 LQKENI. The V end lost 3 bases, the J end lost 0 bases, and 14 bases lay between the germline ends. The CDR3 length is 16 residues. This CDR3 is CASSPTLQVLNTEAFF. CDR3 coding DNA: TGTGCCAGCTCACCGACGTTACAGGTATTGAACACTGAAGCTTTCTTT. The variable domain in full, with the rest retrieved from reference TRBV18 and TRBJ1-1, is NAGVMQNPRHLVRRRGQEARLRCSPMKGHSHVYWYRQLPEEGLKFMVYLQKENIIDESGMPKERFSAEFPKEGPSILRIQQVVRGDSAAYFCASSPTLQVLNTEAFFGQGTRLTVV.

Only a few counts were recorded for this clonotype. The CDR3 loop reads CASRNGHEQFF. CDR3 DNA sequence: TGTGCCAGCAGGAACGGTCATGAGCAGTTCTTC. The chain links TRBV6-5 to TRBJ2-1; D unresolved. From germline, CDR1 is MNHEY and CDR2 SVGAGI. This CDR3 has 11 amino acids. Trimming pared 6 bases from V and 8 bases from J, leaving 8 bases between.

This CDR3 is CASSGRDSRSSYNEQFF. CDR3 nucleotide sequence: TGTGCCAGCAGCGGCCGGGACTCGCGAAGCTCCTACAATGAGCAGTTCTTC. The chain links TRBV13 to TRBJ2-1; a weak D match, TRBD2 (6 bases). From germline, CDR1 is PRHDT and CDR2 FYEKMQ (reference sequence). The CDR3 consists of 17 residues. V was clipped by 5 bases and J by 0 bases, with 17 bases between them.

This clonotype appeared a few times. The chain is built from TRBV6-5 and TRBJ2-5; unclear D gene. V gave up 0 bases and J gave up 0 bases, with 11 bases separating them. Germline CDR1 and CDR2: MNHEY and SVGAGI. CDR3 length: 16 amino acids. The chain's CDR3 is CASSYSIRANQETQYF. The CDR3 DNA reads TGTGCCAGCAGTTACTCGATCCGGGCCAACCAAGAGACCCAGTACTTC.

The chain employs TRBV5-6 and TRBJ2-3; D could derive from TRBD1 or TRBD2 (5 bases each). CDR3 length equals 14 residues. Looked up from germline, CDR1 is SGHDT and CDR2 is YYEEEE. V dropped 6 bases and J dropped 2 bases, with 13 bases sitting between them. The DNA of the CDR3 is TGTGCCAGCACCAACGAGGGGCTCACAGATACGCAGTATTTT. It specifies CASTNEGLTDTQYF.

This clonotype occurred many times. A read error may account for a junction end that differs from germline. This chain joins TRBV10-3 and TRBJ2-4; 16 nucleotides align to TRBD2. Germline CDR1 ENHRY, CDR2 SYGVKD. The CDR3 runs 18 residues. DNA for the CDR3: TGTGCCATCAGCCCCCGAGGGACTAGCGGGGGGGCCACAAACATTCAGTACTTC. This translates into CAISPRGTSGGATNIQYF.

This clonotype was picked up many times. The rearrangement joins TRBV20-1 to TRBJ2-5; D gene ambiguous. The germline V gene has CDR1 DFQATT and CDR2 SNEGSKA (reference sequence). This CDR3 has 13 residues. The V end was cut by 2 bases, the J end by 7 bases, with 14 bases between. CDR3 bases: TGCAGTGCTAGATTGGCACCGAGTGCGACCCAGTACTTC. It encodes CSARLAPSATQYF.

This clonotype was observed at least ten times. J is TRBJ2-2 and V is TRBV5-1; 12 nucleotides agree with TRBD2. Germline trimming cut 4 bases from V and 4 bases from J; bases unmatched to any gene: 11. Germline CDR1 reads SGHRS; CDR2 reads YFSETQ. CDR3 length: 18 amino acids. The chain's CDR3 is CASSLWTSGAGGTGELFF. In DNA form, the CDR3 reads TGCGCCAGCAGCCTCTGGACTAGCGGGGCCGGCGGCACCGGGGAGCTGTTTTTT.

The chain couples TRBV27 to TRBJ2-5; the D is unclear. V was pared by 6 bases and J by 5 bases, with 16 bases between. The CDR3 runs 14 residues. Germline V gene data show CDR1 as MNHEY and CDR2 as SMNVEV (reference sequence). The CDR3 spells CASSTQVARETQYF. The CDR3 coding sequence is TGTGCCAGCAGCACTCAGGTCGCGAGGGAGACCCAGTACTTC.

J is TRBJ2-6 and V is TRBV7-2, with TRBD1 as a possible D gene (5 bases). CDR1 is SGHTA, CDR2 FQGNSA, per germline. The CDR3 runs to 17 residues. Trimming stripped 3 bases from V and 0 bases from J, with 12 bases between. The CDR3, as DNA: TGTGCCAGCAGCTTTGAGTACAGGAGCTCTGGGGCCAACGTCCTGACTTTC. This codes for CASSFEYRSSGANVLTF.

This clonotype was seen just once. This chain uses TRBV20-1 with TRBJ2-3, with a tentative D call TRBD1 (6 bases). Germline lookup yields CDR1 DFQATT and CDR2 SNEGSKA (reference sequence). V gave up 0 bases and J gave up 4 bases, with 17 bases separating them. The CDR3 has 16 residues. Here the CDR3 DNA reads TGCAGTGCTAGAGATTATCGCAGTGGGGGCGCAGATACGCAGTATTTT. Translated: CSARDYRSGGADTQYF.

The genes are TRBV6-5 and TRBJ1-1, with 10 bases fitting TRBD1. V was pared by 5 bases and J by 11 bases, with 11 bases of the junction left unmatched. Per the germline V gene, CDR1 is MNHEY and CDR2 is SVGAGI. This CDR3 comprises 14 residues. The chain's CDR3 is CASSDAGQGTRAFF. CDR3 in DNA: TGTGCCAGCAGTGATGCGGGACAGGGGACCCGGGCTTTCTTT.

The sample holds many counts of this clonotype. The CDR3 is CASSFINSPLHF. In DNA, the CDR3 is TGTGCCAGCAGCTTTATAAATTCACCCCTCCACTTT. The V and J genes are TRBV7-2 and TRBJ1-6; no clear D gene. There are 12 residues in the CDR3. V was clipped by 3 bases and J by 7 bases, with 4 bases between them. CDR1 and CDR2 (germline): SGHTA, FQGNSA.

This clonotype was counted a few times. The rearrangement links TRBV5-6 to TRBJ1-1; no clear D gene. Germline lookup yields CDR1 SGHDT and CDR2 YYEEEE. CDR3 length: 15 residues. V lost 1 base to trimming and J lost 0 bases, with 10 bases between them. DNA for the CDR3: TGTGCCAGCAGCTTGTTATCGTCCATGAACACTGAAGCTTTCTTT. As protein: CASSLLSSMNTEAFF. Drawing the rest from reference TRBV5-6 and TRBJ1-1, the complete variable domain is DAGVTQSPTHLIKTRGQQVTLRCSPKSGHDTVSWYQQALGQGPQFIFQYYEEEERQRGNFPDRFSGHQFPNYSSELNVNALLLGDSALYLCASSLLSSMNTEAFFGQGTRLTVV.

Turning to this clonotype: This may come from a read error, since a much larger clone is one base off. The genes are TRBV20-1 and TRBJ1-2, with D perhaps matching TRBD1 (6 bases). V lost 6 bases and J lost 13, with 21 bases in between. There are 12 residues in the CDR3. The germline V gene has CDR1 DFQATT and CDR2 SNEGSKA (reference sequence). The CDR3 sequence: CSAAEGDTGRTF. The CDR3, as DNA: TGCAGTGCAGCCGAGGGGGACACTGGACGCACCTTC.

This clonotype has at least ten counts. V and J are TRBV5-6 and TRBJ1-5; D gene unclear. Per the germline V gene, CDR1 is SGHDT and CDR2 is YYEEEE. This CDR3 has 15 amino acids. V was clipped by 2 bases and J by 3 bases, with 12 bases between them. CDR3 sequence reads: CASSFAGVDNQPQHF. For the CDR3, the DNA is TGTGCCAGCAGCTTTGCTGGGGTAGACAATCAGCCCCAGCATTTT.

V usage is TRBV5-1 and J usage is TRBJ1-1, with D maybe TRBD1 (5 bases). Between the trimmed V and J ends, which lost 4 bases and 1 base, there was a span of 14 bases. Looked up from germline, CDR1 is SGHRS and CDR2 is YFSETQ. The CDR3 extends over 15 amino acids. CDR3 sequence reads: CASSPFTGANTEAFF. In nucleotides, the CDR3 is TGCGCCAGCAGCCCCTTTACAGGAGCGAACACTGAAGCTTTCTTT.

In its sample, this clonotype was seen a few times. A much more abundant neighbour one base away suggests this may be a read error. CDR3 DNA: TGCAGTGCTAGTTGGCCTAGGGGAAATCAGCCCCAGCATTTT. Translated, it gives CSASWPRGNQPQHF. This rearrangement joins TRBV20-1 to TRBJ1-5; tentative D call: TRBD1 (5 bases). The V gene lost 3 bases and the J gene lost 4 bases, with 13 bases spanning the gap. The CDR3 loop spans 14 amino acids. CDR1 is DFQATT, CDR2 SNEGSKA, per germline (reference sequence).